The 28 T cell receptor beta chains given below trace back to one sample, sequenced in a study of cytomegalovirus exposure and HLA in healthy donors. PCR used 60 Vbeta primers and 13 Jbeta primers. Sequenced by immunoSEQ multiplex PCR; TCRdb stores in-frame clones only, minus some. The sample table sets out 40,000 to 55,000 clones. The sequenced material came from PBMCs. The receptors were gathered from a male donor in good health and CMV-seropositive.

V is TRBV15 and J is TRBJ2-1; 15 bases line up with TRBD2. Germline CDR1 reads LNHNV; CDR2 reads YYDKDF (reference sequence). CDR3 length equals 19 residues. The V gene end was trimmed by 4 bases and the J gene end by 9 bases; junction bases not matched to a gene: 16. CDR3 protein: CATSIPGLAGGTSMAEQFF. The CDR3 DNA sequence: TGTGCCACCAGCATACCGGGACTAGCGGGGGGAACAAGTATGGCTGAGCAGTTCTTC.

The CDR3 is CASSIRQGGNYGYTF. The CDR3 nucleotides are TGTGCCAGCAGCATAAGACAGGGTGGTAACTATGGCTACACCTTC. This chain uses TRBV5-8 with TRBJ1-2; TRBD1 agrees at 7 bases. J gave up 1 base and V 4 bases, and 7 bases lay outside the gene matches. The CDR3 spans 15 residues. The germline V gene has CDR1 SGHTS and CDR2 YDEGEE.

The chain is built from TRBV30 and TRBJ1-3; D not resolved. The CDR3 length is 16 residues. Trimming removed 2 bases from V and 0 bases from J, with 14 bases in between. Germline CDR1 reads GTSNPN; CDR2 reads SVGIG (reference sequence). As DNA, the CDR3 is TGTGCCTGGAGTATAGTGGGCAGGTTCTCTGGAAACACCATATATTTT. This codes for CAWSIVGRFSGNTIYF.

The chain has TRBV6-5 and TRBJ1-4, with a weak D call TRBD1 (5 bases). CDR3 length: 14 amino acids. CDR1 and CDR2 from the germline V gene are MNHEY and SVGAGI. The ends were cut back, 4 bases at V and 8 bases at J, with 14 bases in the middle. Here the CDR3 reads CASSWGGSHEKLFF. Here the CDR3 DNA reads TGTGCCAGCAGTTGGGGGGGATCTCACGAAAAACTGTTTTTT.

CDR3 sequence (DNA): TGTGCCAGCAGCTTGGGGGCTCCCGATAGCAATCAGCCCCAGCATTTT. This gives the protein CASSLGAPDSNQPQHF. V gene TRBV5-4 combines with J gene TRBJ1-5; D ambiguous. Between the trimmed V and J ends, which lost 0 bases and 0 bases, there was a span of 10 bases. CDR1 is SGHNT and CDR2 is YYREEE in the germline V gene (reference sequence). This CDR3 region has 16 residues. Full variable domain (rest looked up from reference TRBV5-4 and TRBJ1-5): ETGVTQSPTHLIKTRGQQVTLRCSSQSGHNTVSWYQQALGQGPQFIFQYYREEENGRGNFPPRFSGLQFPNYSSELNVNALELDDSALYLCASSLGAPDSNQPQHFGDGTRLSIL.

V and J are TRBV30 and TRBJ2-4; TRBD2 is a possible D gene (5 bases). CDR3 length: 14 residues. Trimming removed 0 bases from V and 0 bases from J, with 6 bases in between. The germline V gene encodes CDR1 GTSNPN and CDR2 SVGIG (reference sequence). CDR3 region: CAWSVGLAKNIQYF. CDR3 in DNA: TGTGCCTGGAGTGTTGGACTAGCCAAAAACATTCAGTACTTC.

The chain couples TRBV7-8 to TRBJ1-1; D not certain. CDR3 size: 18 residues. CDR1 is SGHVS and CDR2 is FQNEAQ in the germline V gene. Between the trimmed V and J ends, which lost 6 bases and 0 bases, there was a span of 23 bases. The CDR3 is CASSPIMKVWAMNTEAFF. The CDR3 region has the DNA TGTGCCAGCAGTCCGATAATGAAGGTCTGGGCTATGAACACTGAAGCTTTCTTT. Complete variable domain (other parts from reference TRBV7-8 and TRBJ1-1): GAGVSQSPRYKVAKRGQDVALRCDPISGHVSLFWYQQALGQGPEFLTYFQNEAQLDKSGLPSDRFFAERPEGSVSTLKIQRTQQEDSAVYLCASSPIMKVWAMNTEAFFGQGTRLTVV.

The V gene is TRBV2, the J gene TRBJ2-7; TRBD2 is a possible D gene (6 bases). Per germline, CDR1 SNHLY and CDR2 FYNNEI. The germline V and J ends were trimmed by 1 base and 7 bases, with 17 bases remaining between them. This CDR3 has 15 amino acids. CDR3 residues: CASSEEGKGAGEQYF. The DNA for the CDR3 is TGTGCCAGCAGTGAAGAGGGGAAAGGGGCGGGGGAGCAGTACTTC.

The chain links TRBV5-4 to TRBJ2-7; 9 bases align to TRBD1. Germline CDR1 and CDR2: SGHNT and YYREEE (reference sequence). V lost 0 bases and J lost 4; bases outside the gene matches: 5. The CDR3 has 15 residues. The CDR3 here is CASSLAGTGSYEQYF. In DNA, the CDR3 is TGTGCCAGCAGCTTGGCCGGGACAGGGTCTTACGAGCAGTACTTC.

The rearrangement uses TRBV4-3 and TRBJ1-4, with 9 bases that match TRBD1. The V gene end was trimmed by 1 base and the J gene end by 3 bases; junction bases not matched to a gene: 6. The V gene's germline CDR1 is LGHNA and CDR2 YSLEER. This CDR3 contains 17 residues. CDR3 sequence: CASSQVKQGAANEKLFF. The CDR3 DNA reads TGCGCCAGCAGCCAAGTAAAACAGGGGGCGGCTAATGAAAAACTGTTTTTT.

This sequence joins TRBV5-1 and TRBJ2-1, with TRBD1 matching over 7 bases. The CDR3 is 17 amino acids. Germline CDR1 SGHRS, CDR2 YFSETQ. V trimming: 5 bases; J trimming: 2 bases; junction bases outside the gene matches: 13. CDR3 loop: CASSSPPDRPPYNEQFF. The CDR3, as DNA: TGCGCCAGCAGTTCCCCACCGGACAGGCCCCCCTACAATGAGCAGTTCTTC. Drawing the rest from reference TRBV5-1 and TRBJ2-1, the complete variable domain is KAGVTQTPRYLIKTRGQQVTLSCSPISGHRSVSWYQQTPGQGLQFLFEYFSETQRNKGNFPGRFSGRQFSNSRSEMNVSTLELGDSALYLCASSSPPDRPPYNEQFFGPGTRLTVL.

The V gene is TRBV27, the J gene TRBJ2-5, with D tentatively TRBD1 (5 bases). The J call may be incorrect, as the DNA end agrees better with TRBJ2-7. The CDR3 runs 13 residues. The germline CDR1 and CDR2 sequences are MNHEY and SMNVEV (reference sequence). The CDR3 nucleotides are TGTGCCAGTGGACAAGGTTGGCGGACCGAGCAGTACTTC. It is translated as CASGQGWRTEQYF.

This chain links TRBV7-2 with TRBJ1-3; D is undetermined. Germline values: CDR1 SGHTA, CDR2 FQGNSA. CDR3 length equals 15 residues. V was trimmed by 6 bases and J by 3 bases, leaving 15 bases between them. The CDR3 region has the DNA TGTGCCAGCAGGACTACCGGGGTAATTGGAAACACCATATATTTT. Amino acids: CASRTTGVIGNTIYF.

The V call is TRBV2, the J call TRBJ2-5, with 11 bases lining up with TRBD2. The V segment lost 6 bases and the J segment 5 bases; nucleotides outside the gene matches: 11. The germline CDR1 and CDR2 sequences are SNHLY and FYNNEI. The CDR3 has 16 amino acids. The CDR3 nucleotides read TGTGCCAGCAGGAGTACTAGCGGGGGCTCTGGGGAGACCCAGTACTTC. It codes for CASRSTSGGSGETQYF.

The chain combines TRBV5-4 with TRBJ2-1; 7 nucleotides line up with TRBD2. The J segment lost 8 bases and the V segment lost 6 bases, leaving 17 bases of the junction unmatched. Per germline, CDR1 SGHNT and CDR2 YYREEE (reference sequence). This CDR3 is built from 16 residues. The CDR3: CASIPGDGLGVYEQFF. The CDR3 DNA follows: TGTGCCAGCATCCCGGGGGACGGACTAGGCGTCTATGAGCAGTTCTTC.

V usage is TRBV4-1 and J usage is TRBJ1-3, with D maybe TRBD1 (5 bases). CDR3 length equals 15 residues. The germline CDR1 and CDR2 sequences are MGHRA and YSYEKL. V was pared by 4 bases and J by 2 bases, with 12 bases between. The CDR3 DNA is TGCGCCAGCAGCCCCTGGGGGACTCCTGGAAACACCATATATTTT. This encodes CASSPWGTPGNTIYF.

The chain is built from TRBV9 and TRBJ2-1; TRBD2 matches at 13 bases. Germline V gives CDR1 SGDLS, CDR2 YYNGEE. V gave up 5 bases and J gave up 5 bases; unmatched junction bases: 7. The CDR3 sequence is 16 residues long. CDR3 sequence reads: CASRETSGGQDNEQFF. The CDR3 DNA reads as TGTGCCAGCAGGGAGACTAGCGGGGGGCAGGACAATGAGCAGTTCTTC.

The rearrangement links TRBV5-4 to TRBJ1-2, with 7 bases aligning to TRBD1. The germline V gene encodes CDR1 SGHNT and CDR2 YYREEE (reference sequence). There are 15 residues in the CDR3. Trimming at V came to 6 bases and at J to 4 bases, leaving 12 bases not matched to a gene. The CDR3 DNA reads TGTGCCAGCACGGTACAGGGGTCGCTGGGCTATGGCTACACCTTC. Amino acid sequence: CASTVQGSLGYGYTF.

The rearrangement joins TRBV7-2 to TRBJ1-2; 7 bases fit TRBD1. Losses at the gene ends were 5 bases for V and 6 bases for J; bases not matched to a gene: 12. Germline V CDR1 and CDR2: SGHTA, FQGNSA. This CDR3 region has 15 residues. CDR3 coding DNA: TGTGCCAGCAGCCTTACCATGACAGGGCAGAATGGCTACACCTTC. Translation gives CASSLTMTGQNGYTF.

The J gene is TRBJ2-7, the V gene TRBV7-8; TRBD1 is a possible D gene (5 bases). Trimming removed 7 bases at V and 3 bases at J, with 22 bases between. This CDR3 has 16 amino acids. The germline V gene has CDR1 SGHVS and CDR2 FQNEAQ. The CDR3 nucleotides read TGTGCCAGCAACCCCGGCAGGGTCCCGGCGATCTACGAGCAGTACTTC. Amino acid sequence: CASNPGRVPAIYEQYF.

This sequence joins TRBV28 and TRBJ1-3, with TRBD1 as a possible D gene (6 bases). The V end lost 6 bases, the J end lost 5 bases, and 11 bases lay between the germline ends. The CDR3 runs to 13 residues. Germline CDR1 and CDR2: MDHEN and SYDVKM. The CDR3 loop is CASRGGARNTIYF. CDR3 bases: TGTGCCAGCAGGGGGGGGGCTCGAAACACCATATATTTT.

The V call is TRBV4-3, the J call TRBJ2-5; D uncertain. The CDR3 spans 13 residues. The V end lost 0 bases, the J end lost 5 bases, and 7 bases lay between the germline ends. Germline CDR1 is LGHNA and CDR2 is YSLEER. Here the CDR3 DNA reads TGCGCCAGCAGCCAAGATCCGAGGGAGACCCAGTACTTC. This sequence encodes CASSQDPRETQYF.

The chain is built from TRBV27 and TRBJ1-3, with a possible D match to TRBD1 (5 bases). The germline CDR1 and CDR2 sequences are MNHEY and SMNVEV (reference sequence). The CDR3 runs 14 residues. The V gene lost 2 bases and the J gene lost 7 bases, with 12 bases spanning the gap. CDR3 in DNA: TGTGCCAGCAGTTTAAATAGGGAGGGGAACACCATATATTTT. Protein sequence: CASSLNREGNTIYF.

The chain carries TRBV7-3 and TRBJ2-5; 9 bases line up with TRBD2. Germline CDR1 SGHTA, CDR2 FQGTGA. The CDR3 spans 13 residues. Trimming took 8 bases from V and 7 from J; bases not matched to a gene: 8. The CDR3 reads CASAPAGGRTQYF. The CDR3 nucleotides are TGTGCCAGCGCCCCTGCGGGGGGGCGGACCCAGTACTTC.

The V gene is TRBV5-1, the J gene TRBJ1-1, with D unclear. Germline V CDR1 and CDR2: SGHRS, YFSETQ. The CDR3 consists of 13 residues. V was pared by 5 bases and J by 3 bases, with 11 bases between. The CDR3 nucleotides are TGCGCCAGCAGGCTGGAGGGATACACTGAAGCTTTCTTT. Its translation is CASRLEGYTEAFF.

CDR3 DNA sequence: TGTGCCAGCAGTTACAGGGGGGGCGCAAACAATGAGCAGTTCTTC. This translates into CASSYRGGANNEQFF. This chain connects TRBV6-5 to TRBJ2-1, with a tentative D call TRBD2 (7 bases). The CDR3 runs 15 residues. V was shortened by 2 bases and J by 5 bases, with 13 bases between the two germline ends. Germline V gene sequence: CDR1 MNHEY, CDR2 SVGAGI.

The gene calls are TRBV4-3 and TRBJ2-4; D is possibly TRBD2 (5 bases). Germline lookup yields CDR1 LGHNA and CDR2 YSLEER. The CDR3 runs to 16 residues. Trimming removed 1 base at V and 3 bases at J, with 13 bases between. The CDR3 here is CASSQGWGVDKNIQYF. The CDR3 DNA sequence: TGCGCCAGCAGCCAAGGATGGGGAGTCGACAAAAACATTCAGTACTTC.

The J gene is TRBJ1-6, the V gene TRBV25-1; a possible D gene is TRBD1 (5 bases). Germline V gives CDR1 MGHDK, CDR2 SYGVNS. With 4 bases removed from V and 1 base from J, the gap between germline ends came to 14 bases. The CDR3 spans 17 residues. CDR3 in DNA: TGTGCCAGCAGTGGCCATGGGGGGTCGTCCTATAATTCACCCCTCCACTTT. Translating gives CASSGHGGSSYNSPLHF.